Below are 8 T cell receptor delta chains sequenced from a single sample in a study of gamma-delta chains in newborns, infants, children. TCRdb reprocessed the reads through CATT. Of 4,600 or so delta-chain clones detected, over 3% appear once; the ten largest clones hold 12%. The sample taken for sequencing was blood. The receptors were sampled from a child who was a newborn, infant or young child, either healthy, febrile or measles-vaccinated (not recorded which).

Regarding this clone: The junction and the germline gene differ at one end; a read error may be behind it. Distinct nucleotide sequences in the sample also encode this CDR3. This rearrangement joins TRDV1 to TRDJ1; 9 nucleotides match TRDD3. This CDR3 comprises 18 residues. The germline V gene encodes CDR1 TSWWSYY and CDR2 QGS. In DNA form, the CDR3 reads TGTGCCCTTGGGGAACGGGAGTGGCCTGGGGGATACACCGATAAACTCATCTTT. It encodes CALGEREWPGGYTDKLIF.

A remark on this clone: A single base is all that separates this from a far larger clone, so a read error is likely. Other nucleotide sequences in the sample specify the same CDR3. The chain carries TRDV2 and TRDJ2, with D unresolved. The germline V gene has CDR1 GEAIGNYY and CDR2 EKD. Trimming removed 4 bases at V and 4 bases at J, with 15 bases between. The CDR3 is made up of 15 amino acids. CDR3 protein: CACEALVGWTAQLFF. The CDR3 region has the DNA TGTGCCTGTGAGGCTTTGGTGGGCTGGACAGCACAACTCTTCTTT.

This clone is large. This sample includes further DNA sequences coding for the same CDR3. CDR3 bases: TGTGCCTGTGACAACTACACCGATAAACTCATCTTT. Its translation: CACDNYTDKLIF. The rearrangement uses TRDV2 and TRDJ1; D gene unclear. The CDR3 loop spans 12 amino acids. Germline CDR1 is GEAIGNYY and CDR2 is EKD. V was pared by 2 bases and J by 0 bases, with 3 bases between.

In its sample, this clone was seen a few times. A single base is all that separates this from a far larger clone, so a read error is likely. The chain links TRDV2 to TRDJ3, with 12 bases lining up with TRDD3. Per germline, CDR1 GEAIGNYY and CDR2 EKD. There are 19 residues in the CDR3. Losses at the gene ends were 5 bases for V and 0 bases for J; bases not matched to a gene: 7. In DNA form, the CDR3 reads TGTGCCTGTGGCACTGGGGGATACCTAGACTCCTGGGACACCCGACAGATGTTTTTC. Translation: CACGTGGYLDSWDTRQMFF.

As for this clone: With only one base between it and a far larger clone, this is likely a read error. The chain couples TRDV2 to TRDJ2; no clear D gene. This CDR3 comprises 15 residues. V shed 0 bases and J shed 0 bases, with 7 bases lying between them. From germline, CDR1 is GEAIGNYY and CDR2 EKD. The CDR3 reads CACDTWETLTAQLFF. The DNA for the CDR3 is TGTGCCTGTGACACCTGGGAGACTTTGACAGCACAACTCTTCTTT.

This clone has more than one count but fewer than ten. It may be a read error: a sequence one base away is much more abundant. This rearrangement joins TRDV2 to TRDJ3, with 10 bases aligning to TRDD3. This CDR3 contains 19 residues. The V and J ends lost 1 base and 2 bases, in that order; junction bases with no gene match: 7. Germline V gene sequence: CDR1 GEAIGNYY, CDR2 EKD. CDR3 DNA: TGTGCCTGTGACACAGGGGGATACGCAGGCCCCTGGGACACCCGACAGATGTTTTTC. Translated: CACDTGGYAGPWDTRQMFF.

This clone was picked up a small number of times. This DNA translates differently at residue 13 from the TCRdb protein, which is that of a much larger clone; a read error is likely, and the protein shown is the DNA's own translation. The chain recombines TRDV2 with TRDJ1; 10 nucleotides match TRDD3. Germline V gene sequence: CDR1 GEAIGNYY, CDR2 EKD. The CDR3 covers 16 residues. The CDR3 sequence is CACDVLGDADTDRLIF. The CDR3 DNA reads as TGTGCCTGTGACGTACTGGGGGATGCTGACACCGATAGACTCATCTTT.

This clone was counted a few times. The TCRdb protein, from a much larger clone, departs from this DNA's translation at residue 8, likely by read error; the protein shown derives from the DNA. DNA for the CDR3: TGTGCCTGTGACACCGCACAGTCCTGGGGGGTCTCCTGGGACACCCGACAGATGTTTTTC. This translates into CACDTAQSWGVSWDTRQMFF. V is TRDV2 and J is TRDJ3; 7 bases are shared with TRDD3. V shed 0 bases, J shed 0 bases, and the junction held 10 bases outside the gene matches. Germline CDR1 reads GEAIGNYY; CDR2 reads EKD. The CDR3 is 20 residues long.